This TCR beta chain was found in a study of a mutant IDH1 vaccine in newly diagnosed glioma. Regarding the study as a whole: Changes in the top peripheral T cell clonotypes seemingly had no bearing on pseudoprogression.

Comments on this clone: Its antigen is still unknown.

Repertoires were generated with immunoSEQ multiplex PCR, while TCRdb's copy carries only in-frame clones and drops some. The sample gives about 40,000 clones, approximately 80% of which show up once; 4% to 5.5% is in the top ten. Time point denoted: week 35, safety follow-up. Each dose delivered 300 ug of mutant IDH1 20-mer peptide subcutaneously with imiquimod. The starting material was PBMCs, obtained from a glioma patient whose treatment included an IDH1 peptide vaccine. This TCR was recovered from a woman aged 50 to 60 with glioma.

This chain's CDR3 is CASSVAGDYNSPLHF. For the CDR3, the DNA is TGTGCCAGCAGCGTCGCGGGGGATTATAATTCACCCCTCCACTTT. The chain carries TRBV9 and TRBJ1-6; possible D gene TRBD1, 5 bases. This CDR3 is built from 15 residues. CDR1 SGDLS and CDR2 YYNGEE come from the germline V gene. V lost 2 bases, J lost 4 bases, and 10 bases lay in between.